These 25 T cell receptor beta chains share one sample of origin, sequenced in a study of blood T cell repertoires in COVID-19. Here immunoSEQ multiplex PCR was the method, and the copy in TCRdb shows in-frame clones only, minus some. This sample yields 110,000 to 150,000 clones, of which 85% to 90% are seen a single time; under 3.5% belongs to the top ten. The specimen sequenced was peripheral blood. The receptor set was obtained from a woman aged 55-69 years with active COVID-19.

This chain joins TRBV30 and TRBJ1-2, with D perhaps TRBD1 (5 bases). Germline lookup yields CDR1 GTSNPN and CDR2 SVGIG (reference sequence). Between the trimmed V and J ends, which lost 4 bases and 3 bases, there was a span of 12 bases. The CDR3 is 13 residues long. CDR3 residues: CAWNSGGDYGYTF. CDR3 in DNA: TGTGCCTGGAATTCGGGGGGAGACTATGGCTACACCTTC. Drawing the rest from reference TRBV30 and TRBJ1-2, the complete variable domain is SQTIHQWPATLVQPVGSPLSLECTVEGTSNPNLYWYRQAAGRGLQLLFYSVGIGQISSEVPQNLSASRPQDRQFILSSKKLLLSDSGFYLCAWNSGGDYGYTFGSGTRLTVV.

The chain combines TRBV24-1 with TRBJ1-2; D not certain. Trimming left V 7 bases short and J 8 bases short, with 16 bases between. In germline, CDR1 is KGHDR, CDR2 SFDVKD. CDR3 length: 13 amino acids. The CDR3 coding sequence is TGTGCCACCAGCCCTGGTCGGGGTGGCGGCTACACCTTC. Translation: CATSPGRGGGYTF.

The chain employs TRBV18 and TRBJ2-5, with D uncertain. Germline assignment: CDR1 KGHSH and CDR2 LQKENI. V lost 2 bases to trimming and J lost 5 bases, with 9 bases between them. The CDR3 is made up of 13 amino acids. The CDR3 coding sequence is TGTGCCAGCTCACCAAGTGAGGTGGAGACCCAGTACTTC. It translates to CASSPSEVETQYF.

This clone was recorded a few times. This sequence joins TRBV11-2 and TRBJ2-2; D call uncertain. CDR1 is SGHAT, CDR2 FQNNGV, per germline. The CDR3 consists of 15 residues. Trimming stripped 8 bases from V and 1 base from J, with 14 bases between. DNA of the CDR3: TGTGCCAGCGGAGTGACTCCTCAGAACACCGGGGAGCTGTTTTTT. Translated, it gives CASGVTPQNTGELFF.

The J gene is TRBJ1-2, the V gene TRBV25-1, with D possibly TRBD1 on 5 matching bases. The CDR3 covers 15 residues. V was pared by 1 base and J by 1 base, with 10 bases between. Germline V gives CDR1 MGHDK, CDR2 SYGVNS. The CDR3 DNA reads as TGTGCCAGCAGTGAATTGGGCAGGGTTAACTATGGCTACACCTTC. Its protein product is CASSELGRVNYGYTF.

The rearrangement links TRBV19 to TRBJ1-1, with D hard to call. Trimming removed 5 bases from V and 1 base from J, with 11 bases in between. CDR3 length: 14 residues. Germline V CDR1 and CDR2: LNHDA, SQIVND (reference sequence). This CDR3 reads CASSPPRENTEAFF. The CDR3 DNA sequence: TGTGCCAGTAGTCCCCCGAGAGAGAACACTGAAGCTTTCTTT.

This clone was observed a few times. One end of the junction does not line up with germline, which may come from a read error. The chain is built from TRBV4-1 and TRBJ1-1; 9 positions agree with TRBD1. CDR3 length: 13 amino acids. In germline, CDR1 is MGHRA, CDR2 YSYEKL. The CDR3 region is CASSEDRGTEAFF. The CDR3 coding sequence is TGCGCCAGCAGCGAAGACAGGGGGACTGAAGCTTTCTTT.

The chain employs TRBV6-5 and TRBJ2-3; D call uncertain. Trimming removed 7 bases from V and 7 bases from J, with 18 bases in between. The length of the CDR3 is 14 residues. The germline CDR1 and CDR2 sequences are MNHEY and SVGAGI. CDR3 in amino acids: CASTSKSTGHTQYF. CDR3 sequence (DNA): TGTGCCAGCACCTCGAAGAGTACTGGTCATACGCAGTATTTT.

The chain links TRBV28 to TRBJ2-1; 10 bases are shared with TRBD2. V was clipped by 4 bases and J by 5 bases; unmatched bases: 14. The germline gives CDR1 MDHEN, CDR2 SYDVKM. The CDR3 is 18 residues long. CDR3 protein: CASSSTPLAGVGDNEQFF. The DNA of the CDR3 is TGTGCCAGCAGTTCCACACCTCTAGCGGGAGTAGGGGACAATGAGCAGTTCTTC.

The chain joins TRBV4-1 to TRBJ2-7; D is perhaps TRBD1 (6 bases). The CDR3 length is 15 residues. The V gene's germline CDR1 is MGHRA and CDR2 YSYEKL. Trimming took off 0 bases at V and 6 bases at J, with 15 bases between the two ends. This chain's CDR3 is CASSQERGQGREQYF. The CDR3 nucleotides read TGCGCCAGCAGCCAAGAACGGGGCCAGGGGCGCGAGCAGTACTTC.

The chain couples TRBV19 to TRBJ2-7, with D maybe TRBD2 (6 bases). The CDR3 has 18 residues. V lost 3 bases and J lost 2, with 23 bases in between. CDR1 is LNHDA, CDR2 SQIVND, per germline (reference sequence). DNA of the CDR3: TGTGCCAGTAGTATCAGTCTTCCGACGGGAGCCCAAACCTACGAGCAGTACTTC. It codes for CASSISLPTGAQTYEQYF. The full variable domain, completed using reference TRBV19 and TRBJ2-7, is DGGITQSPKYLFRKEGQNVTLSCEQNLNHDAMYWYRQDPGQGLRLIYYSQIVNDFQKGDIAEGYSVSREKKESFPLTVTSAQKNPTAFYLCASSISLPTGAQTYEQYFGPGTRLTVT.

The rearrangement links TRBV6-5 to TRBJ2-3; D is unclear. Trimming pared 6 bases from V and 0 bases from J, leaving 13 bases between. The CDR3 extends over 15 amino acids. From germline, CDR1 is MNHEY and CDR2 SVGAGI. This CDR3 reads CASRERFSSTDTQYF. The CDR3 coding sequence is TGTGCCAGCAGGGAGAGGTTTTCTAGCACAGATACGCAGTATTTT.

J is TRBJ2-2 and V is TRBV10-1, with D possibly being TRBD2 (5 bases). Germline assignment: CDR1 WNHNN and CDR2 SYGVQD (reference sequence). This CDR3 contains 13 residues. The V gene lost 2 bases and the J gene lost 6 bases, with 7 bases spanning the gap. DNA for the CDR3: TGCGCCAGCAGTGAGGGACTTGCCGGGGAGCTGTTTTTT. Its translation: CASSEGLAGELFF.

Only one count was recorded for this clone. CDR3 sequence (DNA): TGTGCCAGCAGTCGTCGCAGGGGGAACACTGAAGCTTTCTTT. Amino acid sequence: CASSRRRGNTEAFF. The J gene is TRBJ1-1, the V gene TRBV28; a possible D gene is TRBD1 (6 bases). This CDR3 is 14 amino acids long. Per the germline V gene, CDR1 is MDHEN and CDR2 is SYDVKM. Trimming pared 5 bases from V and 1 base from J, leaving 11 bases between.

This clone appeared once. The chain carries TRBV24-1 and TRBJ1-5; D remains ambiguous. The CDR3 has 14 residues. Between the trimmed V and J ends, which lost 6 bases and 0 bases, there was a span of 8 bases. Germline V gene lookup returns CDR1 KGHDR and CDR2 SFDVKD. In nucleotides, the CDR3 is TGTGCCACCAGTTCCACCTATAGCAATCAGCCCCAGCATTTT. Translating gives CATSSTYSNQPQHF.

The J gene is TRBJ2-3, the V gene TRBV28; D possibly corresponds to TRBD1 (5 bases). The germline CDR1 and CDR2 sequences are MDHEN and SYDVKM. Trimming pared 4 bases from V and 3 bases from J, leaving 11 bases between. This CDR3 is 14 amino acids long. In DNA form, the CDR3 reads TGTGCCAGCAGTTGGTTCAGGGTGACAGATACGCAGTATTTT. As protein: CASSWFRVTDTQYF.

The V gene is TRBV24-1, the J gene TRBJ1-2; possibly TRBD1 for D (6 bases). The CDR3 spans 14 residues. Germline CDR1 is KGHDR and CDR2 is SFDVKD. V was pared by 4 bases and J by 2 bases, with 10 bases between. The CDR3 spells CATSDPGQNYGYTF. The CDR3 DNA reads as TGTGCCACCAGTGACCCTGGACAGAACTATGGCTACACCTTC.

J is TRBJ1-2 and V is TRBV6-2 or TRBV6-3; tentatively, D is TRBD1 (5 bases). V lost 6 bases, J lost 2 bases, and 16 bases lay in between. Germline-derived CDR1 and CDR2 are MNHEY and SVGEGT. This CDR3 is built from 15 residues. In DNA, the CDR3 is TGTGCCAGCAGCCCTCACCGACAGTTCAACTATGGCTACACCTTC. Translation: CASSPHRQFNYGYTF.

The rearrangement links TRBV30 to TRBJ2-3; no reliable D call. Looked up from germline, CDR1 is GTSNPN and CDR2 is SVGIG (reference sequence). The CDR3 totals 13 residues. With 7 bases removed from V and 1 base from J, the gap between germline ends came to 12 bases. The CDR3 DNA follows: TGTGCCTCAAGAGGATCTGGCACAGATACGCAGTATTTT. Protein sequence: CASRGSGTDTQYF.

This clone was counted between two and nine times. This sequence joins TRBV7-9 and TRBJ2-1, with 9 bases matching TRBD2. CDR1 is SEHNR, CDR2 FQNEAQ, per germline (reference sequence). V lost 2 bases and J lost 9; bases outside the gene matches: 5. The CDR3 is 14 amino acids. In DNA form, the CDR3 reads TGTGCCAGCAGCTTATTAGCGGGAGTGGGTGAGCAGTTCTTC. Translated: CASSLLAGVGEQFF.

The gene calls are TRBV28 and TRBJ2-1, with 10 positions matching TRBD2. The V gene end was trimmed by 3 bases and the J gene end by 6 bases; junction bases not matched to a gene: 8. CDR1 and CDR2 (germline): MDHEN, SYDVKM. This CDR3 comprises 16 residues. The CDR3 sequence: CASSFLAGGRINEQFF. In DNA form, the CDR3 reads TGTGCCAGCAGTTTCTTAGCGGGAGGACGGATCAATGAGCAGTTCTTC.

This clone has a handful of counts. This chain joins TRBV12-2 and TRBJ2-1; the table's TRBD2 call for D was not verified on the DNA. TRBV12-2 is an annotated pseudogene. The CDR3 runs 18 residues. In nucleotides, the CDR3 is TGTGCAAGTCGCTTAAGTCGACTAGCGGGAGTGACCTACAATGAGCAGTTCTTC. This translates into CASRLSRLAGVTYNEQFF.

The V call is TRBV7-3, the J call TRBJ2-5; TRBD2 aligns across 8 bases. The V and J ends lost 5 bases and 4 bases, in that order; junction bases with no gene match: 12. Germline V lookup: CDR1 SGHTA, CDR2 FQGTGA. CDR3 length: 16 residues. The DNA of the CDR3 is TGTGCCAGCAGCGTAGGGAGGAGCGGGAGTGGAGAGACCCAGTACTTC. Its protein is CASSVGRSGSGETQYF.

The V call is TRBV28, the J call TRBJ2-2, with D unresolved. This CDR3 has 14 residues. The ends were cut back, 6 bases at V and 2 bases at J, with 10 bases in the middle. Germline loops: CDR1 MDHEN, CDR2 SYDVKM. CDR3 DNA: TGTGCCAGCAGCCGACTGAGAAACACCGGGGAGCTGTTTTTT. Protein product: CASSRLRNTGELFF.

This clone was counted only a few times. The V call is TRBV14, the J call TRBJ2-7; 7 positions agree with TRBD1. The CDR3 loop spans 15 amino acids. V gave up 1 base and J gave up 5 bases; unmatched junction bases: 8. Per germline, CDR1 SGHDN and CDR2 FVKESK. CDR3 in DNA: TGTGCCAGCAGCCAAGGGCGTCGGACAGGCCACGAGCAGTACTTC. Translating gives CASSQGRRTGHEQYF.